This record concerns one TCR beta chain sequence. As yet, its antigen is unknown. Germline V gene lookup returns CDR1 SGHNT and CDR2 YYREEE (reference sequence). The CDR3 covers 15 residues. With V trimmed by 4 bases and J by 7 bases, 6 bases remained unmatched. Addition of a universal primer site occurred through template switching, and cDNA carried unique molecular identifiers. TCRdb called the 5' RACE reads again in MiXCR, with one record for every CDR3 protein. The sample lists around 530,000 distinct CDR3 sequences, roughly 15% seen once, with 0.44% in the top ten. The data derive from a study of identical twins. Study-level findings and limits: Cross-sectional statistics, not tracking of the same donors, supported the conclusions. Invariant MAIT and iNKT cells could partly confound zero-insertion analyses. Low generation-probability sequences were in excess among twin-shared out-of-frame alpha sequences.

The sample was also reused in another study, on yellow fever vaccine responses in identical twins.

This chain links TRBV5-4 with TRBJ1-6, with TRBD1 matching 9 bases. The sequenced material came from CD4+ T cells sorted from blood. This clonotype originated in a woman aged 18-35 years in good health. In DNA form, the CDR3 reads TGTGCCAGCAGCACCGACAGGGGGAGGAATTCACCCCTCCACTTT. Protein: CASSTDRGRNSPLHF.